One sample yielded the 25 T cell receptor beta chains listed below, sequenced in a study of CD8 T cells in Susac syndrome. cDNA came from 0.5 to 1 ug RNA primed by random hexamers. TCRdb recomputed calls from the immunoSEQ multiplex PCR reads with MiXCR, one row per CDR3 protein. The table has 250,000 to 300,000 distinct CDR3 sequences, 70% to 90% seen once. The sample comprised CD8+ T cells from PBMCs. These receptors all come from a human donor with multiple sclerosis.

This chain joins TRBV15 and TRBJ1-1, with a possible D match to TRBD1 (5 bases). CDR3 length: 14 amino acids. Germline CDR1 reads LNHNV; CDR2 reads YYDKDF (reference sequence). The V and J ends lost 4 bases and 2 bases respectively, with 11 bases between them. The CDR3: CATSTRDLNTEAFF. CDR3 DNA sequence: TGTGCCACCAGCACCCGGGACTTAAACACTGAAGCTTTCTTT.

This clonotype appeared a few times. The J gene is TRBJ1-1, the V gene TRBV11-2, with unresolved D. The CDR3 spans 15 residues. Germline values: CDR1 SGHAT, CDR2 FQNNGV. Trimming stripped 3 bases from V and 1 base from J, with 12 bases between. Here the CDR3 DNA reads TGTGCCAGCAGCTTCACCCCATGGGGGAACACTGAAGCTTTCTTT. Its protein product is CASSFTPWGNTEAFF.

V is TRBV30 and J is TRBJ1-1; D possibly corresponds to TRBD1 (6 bases). With 0 bases removed from V and 3 bases from J, the gap between germline ends came to 26 bases. Germline V gives CDR1 GTSNPN, CDR2 SVGIG (reference sequence). The length of the CDR3 is 19 residues. The chain's CDR3 is CAWSVRYRAEGIDDTEAFF. CDR3 bases: TGTGCCTGGAGTGTAAGATACAGGGCAGAGGGAATTGACGACACTGAAGCTTTCTTT.

The CDR3 loop reads CASSPDRDHSYEQYF. CDR3 nucleotides: TGTGCCAGCAGCCCCGACCGCGACCACTCCTACGAGCAGTACTTC. V usage is TRBV7-9 and J usage is TRBJ2-7; D call uncertain. Germline loops: CDR1 SEHNR, CDR2 FQNEAQ (reference sequence). This CDR3 spans 15 amino acids. The V end was cut by 5 bases, the J end by 0 bases, with 14 bases between.

The chain carries TRBV9 and TRBJ1-2; possibly TRBD1 for D (5 bases). The V gene lost 5 bases and the J gene lost 4 bases, with 9 bases spanning the gap. There are 12 residues in the CDR3. The V gene's germline CDR1 is SGDLS and CDR2 YYNGEE. The CDR3 DNA reads as TGTGCCAGCAGTAGGGACCGCTATGGCTACACCTTC. Protein sequence: CASSRDRYGYTF. The full variable domain, its missing parts supplied by reference TRBV9 and TRBJ1-2, is DSGVTQTPKHLITATGQRVTLRCSPRSGDLSVYWYQQSLDQGLQFLIQYYNGEERAKGNILERFSAQQFPDLHSELNLSSLELGDSALYFCASSRDRYGYTFGSGTRLTVV.

The chain couples TRBV5-1 to TRBJ1-2; the D is unclear. Germline CDR1 and CDR2: SGHRS and YFSETQ. This CDR3 is 13 amino acids long. Trimming pared 4 bases from V and 2 bases from J, leaving 9 bases between. In nucleotides, the CDR3 is TGCGCCAGCAGCGGATCCCCCAACTATGGCTACACCTTC. Its protein product is CASSGSPNYGYTF.

The chain joins TRBV3-1 to TRBJ1-2, with 12 positions matching TRBD1. The CDR3 length is 16 residues. V shed 1 base and J 8 bases; nucleotides not matched to a gene: 8. Germline V gene data show CDR1 as LGHDT and CDR2 as YNNKEL (reference sequence). CDR3 region: CASSQGPGDRGPGYTF. CDR3 nucleotides: TGTGCCAGCAGCCAAGGGCCTGGGGACAGGGGGCCCGGCTACACCTTC.

This sequence joins TRBV7-9 and TRBJ2-6; 9 bases are a match to TRBD1. Germline V CDR1 and CDR2: SEHNR, FQNEAQ (reference sequence). After removal of 5 bases from V and 4 bases from J, the junction contained 15 bases not matched to a gene. CDR3 length: 19 residues. This CDR3 is CASSPTRDRESGGANVLTF. The CDR3 DNA is TGTGCCAGCAGCCCAACACGGGACAGGGAGTCGGGAGGGGCCAACGTCCTGACTTTC.

The CDR3 nucleotides are TGTGCCAGCAGCGTAGTGGATTACTTCGATGAGCAGTTCTTC. Its protein is CASSVVDYFDEQFF. The chain has TRBV9 and TRBJ2-1, with no clear D. Germline CDR1 SGDLS, CDR2 YYNGEE. This CDR3 contains 14 residues. Trimming removed 0 bases from V and 8 bases from J, with 12 bases in between.

This clonotype has just one count. This chain joins TRBV12-3 or TRBV12-4 and TRBJ2-4, with TRBD2 identical over 8 bases. V was clipped by 4 bases and J by 2 bases; unmatched bases: 13. This CDR3 contains 18 residues. CDR3 sequence reads: CASSSSSGQGFSKNIQYF. In DNA, the CDR3 is TGTGCCAGCAGTTCGTCTAGCGGGCAGGGGTTTTCCAAAAACATTCAGTACTTC.

This sequence joins TRBV5-1 and TRBJ1-2; D gene ambiguous. Germline V CDR1 and CDR2: SGHRS, YFSETQ. The CDR3 sequence is 16 residues long. V dropped 4 bases and J dropped 0 bases, with 16 bases sitting between them. The CDR3 reads CASSLGGALANYGYTF. The CDR3 DNA reads as TGCGCCAGCAGCCTCGGCGGCGCGTTGGCTAACTATGGCTACACCTTC.

CDR3 residues: CSVGPRPGAPAYEQFF. CDR3 bases: TGCAGCGTTGGACCTCGACCAGGGGCCCCGGCCTATGAGCAGTTCTTC. The gene calls are TRBV29-1 and TRBJ2-1; D is perhaps TRBD1 (6 bases). This CDR3 is built from 16 residues. Germline-derived CDR1 and CDR2 are SQVTM and ANQGSEA. The V and J ends lost 4 bases and 8 bases respectively, with 24 bases between them.

This chain uses TRBV30 with TRBJ2-7; 10 bases match TRBD2. The germline V gene encodes CDR1 GTSNPN and CDR2 SVGIG (reference sequence). V dropped 3 bases and J dropped 3; count of bases not matched to a gene: 14. The CDR3 loop spans 17 amino acids. The CDR3: CAWSRASGGLLRYEQYF. The DNA for the CDR3 is TGTGCCTGGAGCAGGGCTAGCGGGGGACTCCTCCGCTACGAGCAGTACTTC.

V is TRBV20-1 and J is TRBJ2-1, with D unclear. Germline CDR1 reads DFQATT; CDR2 reads SNEGSKA (reference sequence). Trimming removed 0 bases from V and 1 base from J, with 10 bases in between. This CDR3 is 15 amino acids long. The CDR3: CSARDLLDSYNEQFF. As DNA, the CDR3 is TGCAGTGCTAGAGATCTTTTAGATTCCTACAATGAGCAGTTCTTC.

This sequence joins TRBV30 and TRBJ2-1, with TRBD1 matching 7 bases. From germline, CDR1 is GTSNPN and CDR2 SVGIG (reference sequence). This CDR3 contains 14 residues. V gave up 4 bases and J gave up 4 bases; unmatched junction bases: 7. The CDR3 reads CAWTWTGGYNEQFF. For the CDR3, the DNA is TGTGCCTGGACCTGGACAGGAGGTTACAATGAGCAGTTCTTC.

The V gene is TRBV15, the J gene TRBJ2-1, with D perhaps TRBD2 (6 bases). In germline, CDR1 is LNHNV, CDR2 YYDKDF (reference sequence). Trimming removed 0 bases from V and 4 bases from J, with 10 bases in between. The CDR3 is 15 residues long. The CDR3 loop reads CATSRDRGIYNEQFF. CDR3 sequence (DNA): TGTGCCACCAGCAGAGATCGGGGGATTTACAATGAGCAGTTCTTC. Variable domain in full (rest from reference TRBV15 and TRBJ2-1): DAMVIQNPRYQVTQFGKPVTLSCSQTLNHNVMYWYQQKSSQAPKLLFHYYDKDFNNEADTPDNFQSRRPNTSFCFLDIRSPGLGDTAMYLCATSRDRGIYNEQFFGPGTRLTVL.

The table lists this clonotype with a few counts. This chain uses TRBV12-3 or TRBV12-4 with TRBJ2-1; no clear D. The CDR3 extends over 11 amino acids. V was clipped by 1 base and J by 9 bases, with 4 bases between them. DNA of the CDR3: TGTGCCAGCAGTTTAGACGGTGAGCAGTTCTTC. Translated: CASSLDGEQFF.

V usage is TRBV9 and J usage is TRBJ2-7, with no clear D. Germline V gene lookup returns CDR1 SGDLS and CDR2 YYNGEE. V shed 0 bases and J shed 3 bases, with 10 bases lying between them. The CDR3 totals 14 residues. The CDR3 DNA follows: TGTGCCAGCAGCGTAGGTTACCAAAACTACGAGCAGTACTTC. Its protein is CASSVGYQNYEQYF.

The chain combines TRBV27 with TRBJ2-3; D remains unclear. V lost 5 bases and J 4 bases, leaving 13 bases between the germline ends. The CDR3 contains 14 residues. Looked up from germline, CDR1 is MNHEY and CDR2 is SMNVEV (reference sequence). CDR3 nucleotides: TGTGCCAGCAGTCGCCTCCAGGCCGCAGATACGCAGTATTTT. It yields the protein CASSRLQAADTQYF.

The sample holds a few counts of this clonotype. The chain has TRBV11-2 and TRBJ2-5; 12 bases are a match to TRBD2. With V trimmed by 5 bases and J by 4 bases, 5 bases remained unmatched. This CDR3 is built from 15 residues. Per germline, CDR1 SGHAT and CDR2 FQNNGV. CDR3 nucleotides: TGTGCCAGCAGCCTACTAGCGGGAGGAGGAGAGACCCAGTACTTC. As protein: CASSLLAGGGETQYF.

The gene calls are TRBV27 and TRBJ2-1, with 8 nucleotides matching TRBD2. Unmatched junction bases numbered 1, after V lost 4 bases and J lost 2 bases. The CDR3 has 14 amino acids. Germline V gives CDR1 MNHEY, CDR2 SMNVEV (reference sequence). CDR3 in amino acids: CASSSGGPYNEQFF. The CDR3 nucleotides are TGTGCCAGCAGTTCGGGGGGGCCCTACAATGAGCAGTTCTTC.

The chain couples TRBV13 to TRBJ1-2, with a weak D call TRBD1 (5 bases). CDR1 is PRHDT and CDR2 is FYEKMQ in the germline V gene (reference sequence). The CDR3 runs to 15 residues. Trimming took off 1 base at V and 2 bases at J, with 11 bases between the two ends. DNA of the CDR3: TGTGCCAGCAGCTTAGTCGATGGGGGGAACTATGGCTACACCTTC. It codes for CASSLVDGGNYGYTF.

The V gene is TRBV4-1, the J gene TRBJ1-2; D not certain. The CDR3 totals 13 residues. V lost 0 bases and J 4 bases, leaving 6 bases between the germline ends. Germline values: CDR1 MGHRA, CDR2 YSYEKL. Here the CDR3 reads CASSQEVTYGYTF. The DNA for the CDR3 is TGCGCCAGCAGCCAAGAAGTGACCTATGGCTACACCTTC.

This chain joins TRBV27 and TRBJ2-3, with a tentative D call TRBD2 (6 bases). Germline lookup yields CDR1 MNHEY and CDR2 SMNVEV (reference sequence). Trimming pared 3 bases from V and 2 bases from J, leaving 9 bases between. The CDR3 length is 14 residues. This chain's CDR3 is CASSFGGTTDTQYF. The DNA of the CDR3 is TGTGCCAGCAGTTTCGGCGGGACCACAGATACGCAGTATTTT.

V usage is TRBV12-3 or TRBV12-4 and J usage is TRBJ2-6, with 8 nucleotides matching TRBD2. CDR3 length equals 18 residues. V lost 8 bases to trimming and J lost 1 base; unmatched junction nucleotides: 13. Written as DNA, the CDR3 is TGTGCCAGCCTCCCAGGGCGGGGGGTTGTGTCTGGGGCCAACGTCCTGACTTTC. Protein sequence: CASLPGRGVVSGANVLTF.